This T cell receptor beta chain was sequenced in a study of T cell responses to AZD1222 COVID-19 vaccine. Background on the study: Second doses that came at about 4 or about 12 weeks were put together.

Findings of the study overall: Rises in breadth and depth of Spike-specific TCRs came after two AZD1222 doses.

Libraries were prepared by immunoSEQ multiplex PCR; TCRdb keeps only in-frame clonotypes and omits some of them. The sample contains 120,000 or so clones, 80% to 90% of which appear only once. Worth noting for this clone: Its antigen is not identified.

The sequence was collected from an adult in good health. Sample: peripheral blood, taken on day 0 of AZD1222 vaccination.

The CDR3 loop reads CASSLDRDSGRGYTF. CDR3 DNA sequence: TGTGCCAGCAGCTTAGACAGGGACAGCGGCCGAGGCTACACCTTC. V and J are TRBV11-2 and TRBJ1-2, with 7 bases that match TRBD1. The germline gives CDR1 SGHAT, CDR2 FQNNGV. V was clipped by 0 bases and J by 8 bases; unmatched bases: 9. The CDR3 totals 15 residues.